Below are 14 T cell receptor beta chains sequenced from a single sample in a study of T cell responses to AZD1222 COVID-19 vaccine. Assay: immunoSEQ multiplex PCR; the TCRdb copy retains only in-frame clones and omits some. The sample lists more than 85,000 clones, less than 90% occurring once. The sample in question was peripheral blood, obtained on day 0 of AZD1222 vaccination. The receptors shown here come from an adult in good health.

This chain joins TRBV9 and TRBJ1-3, with D possibly matching TRBD1 (6 bases). Trimming stripped 0 bases from V and 5 bases from J, with 12 bases between. CDR3 length equals 15 residues. Looked up from germline, CDR1 is SGDLS and CDR2 is YYNGEE. The CDR3 region is CASSVGRGTRNTIYF. The CDR3 DNA reads TGTGCCAGCAGCGTAGGCAGGGGAACGAGAAACACCATATATTTT.

The chain employs TRBV28 and TRBJ1-5; tentatively, D is TRBD1 (5 bases). The CDR3 contains 15 residues. V was cut by 2 bases and J by 2 bases, with 10 bases left in between. Germline loops: CDR1 MDHEN, CDR2 SYDVKM. As DNA, the CDR3 is TGTGCCAGCAGTTTAGAGCTGGGGGGCAATCAGCCCCAGCATTTT. It specifies CASSLELGGNQPQHF.

This chain joins TRBV2 and TRBJ2-5; 7 positions match TRBD1. Germline V gene data show CDR1 as SNHLY and CDR2 as FYNNEI. This CDR3 comprises 14 residues. Unmatched junction bases numbered 10, after V lost 9 bases and J lost 3 bases. CDR3 sequence: CASIPGQRKETQYF. CDR3 nucleotide sequence: TGTGCCAGTATACCGGGACAGCGGAAAGAGACCCAGTACTTC.

In DNA form, the CDR3 reads TGTGCCAGCAGCCGACGTATACGGACAGGTGGGTGGGATGGCTACACCTTC. As protein: CASSRRIRTGGWDGYTF. V is TRBV5-6 and J is TRBJ1-2; 7 positions agree with TRBD1. The CDR3 spans 17 residues. V shed 4 bases and J 6 bases; nucleotides not matched to a gene: 18. Germline values: CDR1 SGHDT, CDR2 YYEEEE.

This chain uses TRBV9 with TRBJ2-3; 10 bases line up with TRBD1. V lost 4 bases to trimming and J lost 4 bases; unmatched junction nucleotides: 6. CDR1 is SGDLS, CDR2 YYNGEE, per germline. The CDR3 runs 15 residues. The CDR3 DNA sequence: TGTGCCAGCAGCTTGGGACAGGGGATCGCAGATACGCAGTATTTT. It is translated as CASSLGQGIADTQYF. The full variable domain, rest sourced from reference TRBV9 and TRBJ2-3, is DSGVTQTPKHLITATGQRVTLRCSPRSGDLSVYWYQQSLDQGLQFLIQYYNGEERAKGNILERFSAQQFPDLHSELNLSSLELGDSALYFCASSLGQGIADTQYFGPGTRLTVL.

V is TRBV3-1 (or the pseudogene TRBV3-2) and J is TRBJ1-1; D is unclear. V was pared by 2 bases and J by 4 bases, with 8 bases between. Germline values: CDR1 LGHDT, CDR2 YNNKEL (reference sequence). The CDR3 contains 13 residues. For the CDR3, the DNA is TGTGCCAGCAGCCAATCACCTCCCACTGAAGCTTTCTTT. It translates to CASSQSPPTEAFF.

The chain combines TRBV24-1 with TRBJ2-1; 16 nucleotides align to TRBD2. The junction had 8 bases not matched to a gene; V was cut back by 5 bases and J by 8 bases. CDR1 and CDR2 from the germline V gene are KGHDR and SFDVKD. This CDR3 has 17 residues. Written as DNA, the CDR3 is TGTGCCACCAGTGGACCGCCAGGGACTAGCGGGGGGGATGAGCAGTTCTTC. It translates to CATSGPPGTSGGDEQFF.

The gene calls are TRBV5-6 and TRBJ1-1; D ambiguous. Germline values: CDR1 SGHDT, CDR2 YYEEEE. Deletions cut 1 base from V and 11 bases from J, with 9 bases between. The CDR3 is 11 residues long. DNA of the CDR3: TGTGCCAGCAGCTTGTCGGAGACCGCTTTCTTT. This encodes CASSLSETAFF.

This clone appeared a few times. V usage is TRBV7-3 and J usage is TRBJ2-1; 7 positions agree with TRBD1. The CDR3 runs 13 residues. The ends lost 3 bases at V and 7 bases at J; junction bases unmatched: 3. Germline CDR1 is SGHTA and CDR2 is FQGTGA. The CDR3 is CASSLGTVNEQFF. CDR3 bases: TGTGCCAGCAGCTTGGGGACAGTAAATGAGCAGTTCTTC.

The chain is built from TRBV11-3 and TRBJ2-7; TRBD1 matches at 9 bases. The V gene's germline CDR1 is SGHNT and CDR2 YENEEA. The CDR3 consists of 15 residues. With V trimmed by 5 bases and J by 1 base, 6 bases remained unmatched. The CDR3 nucleotides are TGTGCCAGCAGCCGTGGACAGGGGAGATCCTACGAGCAGTACTTC. Amino acid sequence: CASSRGQGRSYEQYF.

V is TRBV28 and J is TRBJ2-2; 8 bases are a match to TRBD1. Germline V gives CDR1 MDHEN, CDR2 SYDVKM. The ends lost 6 bases at V and 0 bases at J; junction bases unmatched: 3. This CDR3 spans 15 amino acids. The CDR3 nucleotides are TGTGCCAGCAGAAGGACAGGGACGAACACCGGGGAGCTGTTTTTT. This sequence encodes CASRRTGTNTGELFF.

This clone came up once. The gene calls are TRBV7-8 and TRBJ2-7, with D maybe TRBD1 (6 bases). This CDR3 spans 13 amino acids. The germline V gene has CDR1 SGHVS and CDR2 FQNEAQ. With 0 bases removed from V and 6 bases from J, the gap between germline ends came to 9 bases. The CDR3 loop is CASSLAPGVEQYF. Written as DNA, the CDR3 is TGTGCCAGCAGCTTAGCCCCAGGGGTCGAGCAGTACTTC.

This clone was seen a handful of times. The chain's CDR3 is CASSAFGVGGSGTEAFF. CDR3 in DNA: TGTGCCAGCAGCGCGTTTGGGGTCGGGGGCTCGGGCACTGAAGCTTTCTTT. The chain carries TRBV7-9 and TRBJ1-1; TRBD1 is a possible D gene (6 bases). With 5 bases removed from V and 4 bases from J, the gap between germline ends came to 23 bases. CDR3 length equals 17 residues. Germline loops: CDR1 SEHNR, CDR2 FQNEAQ (reference sequence).

The chain uses TRBV7-8 and TRBJ1-1, with unresolved D. The V and J ends lost 5 bases and 4 bases respectively, with 14 bases between them. The V gene's germline CDR1 is SGHVS and CDR2 FQNEAQ. The CDR3 runs 14 residues. CDR3 nucleotides: TGTGCCAGCAGCCTGACTCGGACGGGCACTGAAGCTTTCTTT. It yields the protein CASSLTRTGTEAFF.